This paragraph reports one TCR beta chain. The data are from a study of blood T cell repertoires in COVID-19. The CDR3 is 14 residues long. Germline assignment: CDR1 LNHDA and CDR2 SQIVND (reference sequence). V lost 3 bases, J lost 4 bases, and 10 bases lay in between. TCRdb's copy holds only in-frame clones and misses some; the assay was immunoSEQ multiplex PCR. The sample consists of approximately 220,000 clones, about 85% of them appearing once. The sample taken for sequencing was peripheral blood. This TCR derives from a woman older than 75 with acute or convalescent COVID-19. The chain has TRBV19 and TRBJ1-5; D unclear. The CDR3 DNA follows: TGTGCCAGTAGTATCTCGGCGGCAAATCAGCCCCAGCATTTT. Translation: CASSISAANQPQHF.